These T cell receptor beta chains were read from a single sample in a study of metastatic and nonmetastatic thyroid tumors. With MiXCR, TCRdb reprocessed the PCR reads. This table holds about 17,000 clones, around 30% found once. The sequenced sample was tumor tissue. The receptor source for this set is a female donor with papillary thyroid cancer or a benign thyroid nodule (not recorded which). Some clones in this sample may be carry-over from other donors' samples. The CDR3 runs from the conserved cysteine through the conserved F or W. The order of the fields is V gene, J gene, clone size, D gene, CDR3 DNA, CDR3 protein. The D gene is left open where the match is weak. Only some rows state a clone size, as once, few, many or a class for expanded clones.

v_gene: TRBV6-1
j_gene: TRBJ2-7
abundance: few
d_gene: .
CDR3nt: TGTGCCAGCATGTGTCCTAGGGAGCAGTACTTC
CDR3aa: CASMCPREQYF

v_gene: TRBV9
j_gene: TRBJ1-3
abundance: .
d_gene: .
CDR3nt: TGTGCCAGCAGCGAAATCGCAGGGTCCTCTGGAAACACCATATATTTT
CDR3aa: CASSEIAGSSGNTIYF

v_gene: TRBV7-2
j_gene: TRBJ1-1
abundance: few
d_gene: .
CDR3nt: TGTGCCAGCACCCTCAAACAGGGCGGCACTGAAGCTTTCTTT
CDR3aa: CASTLKQGGTEAFF

v_gene: TRBV4-1
j_gene: TRBJ2-3
abundance: .
d_gene: .
CDR3nt: TGCGCCAGCAGCCAAACGGGAGTGAAAACAGATACGCAGTATTTT
CDR3aa: CASSQTGVKTDTQYF

v_gene: TRBV6-1
j_gene: TRBJ2-5
abundance: .
d_gene: TRBD2
CDR3nt: TGTGCCAGCAGTGAACTAGCGGGAGGGCAAGAGACCCAGTACTTC
CDR3aa: CASSELAGGQETQYF

v_gene: TRBV2
j_gene: TRBJ2-7
abundance: few
d_gene: .
CDR3nt: TGTGCCAGCGGACCGGGATATCCACCCGAGCAGTACTTC
CDR3aa: CASGPGYPPEQYF

v_gene: TRBV6-5
j_gene: TRBJ1-2
abundance: few
d_gene: .
CDR3nt: TGTGCCAGCAGTTACCCCGGGACATATGGCTACACCTTC
CDR3aa: CASSYPGTYGYTF

v_gene: TRBV4-1
j_gene: TRBJ1-2
abundance: .
d_gene: TRBD1
CDR3nt: TGCGCCAGCAGCCAATTTCCAACGGACAGGGCTCTTCATGGCTACACCTTC
CDR3aa: CASSQFPTDRALHGYTF

v_gene: TRBV30
j_gene: TRBJ2-5
abundance: few
d_gene: TRBD2
CDR3nt: TGTGCCTGGAGTGCAGGGACTAGTCTTCGAGAGACCCAGTACTTC
CDR3aa: CAWSAGTSLRETQYF

v_gene: TRBV18
j_gene: TRBJ1-5
abundance: .
d_gene: .
CDR3nt: TGTGCCAGCTCACCAGGAGTTAATCAGCCCCAGCATTTT
CDR3aa: CASSPGVNQPQHF

v_gene: TRBV28
j_gene: TRBJ2-1
abundance: many
d_gene: TRBD2
CDR3nt: TGTGCCAGCAGAAGACTAGCGAGCAACAATGAGCAGTTCTTC
CDR3aa: CASRRLASNNEQFF

v_gene: TRBV6-1
j_gene: TRBJ2-5
abundance: .
d_gene: .
CDR3nt: TGTGCCAGCAGTCCTCGGACAGGTGGGGGGCAAGAGACCCAGTACTTC
CDR3aa: CASSPRTGGGQETQYF

v_gene: TRBV12-3/TRBV12-4
j_gene: TRBJ2-7
abundance: .
d_gene: .
CDR3nt: TGTGCCAGCAGTTTTTGGAATGGTGCCGAGCACTACTTC
CDR3aa: CASSFWNGAEHYF

v_gene: TRBV4-2
j_gene: TRBJ2-1
abundance: once
d_gene: TRBD2
CDR3nt: TGTGCCAGCAGCCCCTCCTCGACTAGCGGGGCCTCCTACAATGAGCAGTTCTTC
CDR3aa: CASSPSSTSGASYNEQFF

v_gene: TRBV27
j_gene: TRBJ2-1
abundance: medium-sized
d_gene: .
CDR3nt: TGTGCCAGCAGTTTTAAAGGGGCGGGTAGCTTAACCTACAATGAGCAGTTCTTC
CDR3aa: CASSFKGAGSLTYNEQFF

v_gene: TRBV7-8
j_gene: TRBJ2-5
abundance: medium-sized
d_gene: .
CDR3nt: TGTGCCAGCAGCTTACACCGGGATGGGGAGACCCAGTACTTC
CDR3aa: CASSLHRDGETQYF

v_gene: TRBV12-3/TRBV12-4
j_gene: TRBJ2-7
abundance: .
d_gene: .
CDR3nt: TGTGCCAGCAGTTACGCAGGGACTGCCTACGAGCAGTACTTC
CDR3aa: CASSYAGTAYEQYF

v_gene: TRBV28
j_gene: TRBJ2-2
abundance: many
d_gene: TRBD1
CDR3nt: TGTGCCACCCGAGATCCGGGACAGGGGGCGGGCGGGGAGCTGTTTTTT
CDR3aa: CATRDPGQGAGGELFF

v_gene: TRBV20-1
j_gene: TRBJ2-3
abundance: many
d_gene: TRBD2
CDR3nt: TGCAGTGCCGACGGGACTAGCGGGGCTAGCACAGATACGCAGTATTTT
CDR3aa: CSADGTSGASTDTQYF

v_gene: TRBV5-1
j_gene: TRBJ1-2
abundance: medium-sized
d_gene: TRBD1
CDR3nt: TGCGCCAGCAGCTGGAAGCCCACAGGGGGCAACTATGGCTACACCTTC
CDR3aa: CASSWKPTGGNYGYTF

v_gene: TRBV20-1
j_gene: TRBJ2-7
abundance: .
d_gene: .
CDR3nt: TGCAGTGCTAGGGGGTCAAAGGGACCGCAATCCTACGAGCAGTACTTC
CDR3aa: CSARGSKGPQSYEQYF

v_gene: TRBV7-3
j_gene: TRBJ2-1
abundance: once
d_gene: TRBD1
CDR3nt: TGTGCCAGCAGCCTCCGACAGGGGATATCGAATGAGCAGTTCTTC
CDR3aa: CASSLRQGISNEQFF

v_gene: TRBV5-1
j_gene: TRBJ1-1
abundance: .
d_gene: .
CDR3nt: TGCGCCAGCAGCTTATTCGGACAAGAACAAGGTGTGAACACTGAAGCTCTCTTT
CDR3aa: CASSLFGQEQGVNTEALF

v_gene: TRBV20-1
j_gene: TRBJ2-1
abundance: .
d_gene: .
CDR3nt: TGCAGTGCTAGTCCCCGATCGTCGAATGAGCAGTTCTTC
CDR3aa: CSASPRSSNEQFF